This TCR beta chain was captured by sequencing in a study of T cell clonotyping in hematopoietic cell transplantation. The time point here: recipient sample about 28 days before transplant, after cytoreduction. The assay was immunoSEQ multiplex PCR, and TCRdb's table has in-frame clones only and misses some. The sample records more than 9,000 clones, about nine tenths being singletons. Sequencing was performed on peripheral blood mononuclear cells, taken before stem cell transplant. The TCR comes from a woman in her 50s with chronic myeloid leukemia. Some clones in this sample may be carry-over from other donors' samples.

CDR3 nucleotides: TGTGCCTGGAATAAGAACACTGAAGCTTTCTTT. Translation: CAWNKNTEAFF. V is TRBV30 and J is TRBJ1-1, with D uncertain. V lost 4 bases to trimming and J lost 1 base, with 4 bases between them. Germline loops: CDR1 GTSNPN, CDR2 SVGIG (reference sequence). The CDR3 is 11 amino acids.